The 5 T cell receptor beta chains given below trace back to one sample, sequenced in a study of T cell responses to AZD1222 COVID-19 vaccine. Assay used: immunoSEQ multiplex PCR; TCRdb lists only in-frame clones, some missing. The sample holds over 100,000 clones, over 90% seen once. This material consisted of peripheral blood, taken on day 0 of AZD1222 vaccination. These receptors were collected from an adult in good health.

The rearrangement links TRBV9 to TRBJ2-3; D is undetermined. The germline gives CDR1 SGDLS, CDR2 YYNGEE. The CDR3 sequence is 14 residues long. Trimming cost V 0 bases and J 2 bases, with 7 bases left between them. Here the CDR3 DNA reads TGTGCCAGCAGCGTAGGACTTCCCACAGATACGCAGTATTTT. This encodes CASSVGLPTDTQYF.

The rearrangement links TRBV7-9 to TRBJ1-1; D ambiguous. CDR1 and CDR2 (germline): SEHNR, FQNEAQ (reference sequence). This CDR3 has 14 residues. Trimming took off 5 bases at V and 5 bases at J, with 15 bases between the two ends. The CDR3: CASSPPNSETEAFF. CDR3 nucleotides: TGTGCCAGCAGCCCGCCCAACAGTGAGACTGAAGCTTTCTTT.

This rearrangement joins TRBV11-2 to TRBJ1-1, with D perhaps matching TRBD1 (6 bases). V was clipped by 4 bases and J by 4 bases, with 19 bases between them. Germline CDR1 SGHAT, CDR2 FQNNGV. The CDR3 runs 16 residues. CDR3 sequence (DNA): TGTGCCAGCAGCTACCCGAAGACGGGAGGGGGCACTGAAGCTTTCTTT. This codes for CASSYPKTGGGTEAFF.

V is TRBV5-5 and J is TRBJ1-4; no clear D gene. The germline V and J ends were trimmed by 2 bases and 2 bases, with 13 bases remaining between them. The CDR3 runs 16 residues. The germline V gene has CDR1 SGHKS and CDR2 YYEKEE (reference sequence). The CDR3 spells CASSLREVRTNEKLFF. The CDR3 DNA is TGTGCCAGCAGCTTAAGGGAGGTCCGGACTAATGAAAAACTGTTTTTT. The whole variable domain, filled in from reference TRBV5-5 and TRBJ1-4, reads DAGVTQSPTHLIKTRGQQVTLRCSPISGHKSVSWYQQVLGQGPQFIFQYYEKEERGRGNFPDRFSARQFPNYSSELNVNALLLGDSALYLCASSLREVRTNEKLFFGSGTQLSVL.

V gene TRBV7-3 combines with J gene TRBJ2-3; 7 bases are a match to TRBD2. There are 17 residues in the CDR3. Germline-derived CDR1 and CDR2 are SGHTA and FQGTGA. Unmatched junction bases numbered 12, after V lost 5 bases and J lost 1 base. The CDR3 loop is CASSRRMRELGTDTQYF. In DNA form, the CDR3 reads TGTGCCAGCAGCCGCCGGATGCGGGAGCTCGGCACAGATACGCAGTATTTT.